Sequencing of this TCR beta chain was carried out in a study of T cells in Graves' hyperthyroidism and ophthalmopathy. Germline loops: CDR1 DFQATT, CDR2 SNEGSKA (reference sequence). Losses at the gene ends were 0 bases for V and 5 bases for J; bases not matched to a gene: 11. The CDR3 loop spans 16 amino acids. Patients having uncontrolled infection, another autoimmune disease, pregnancy or lactation were not included. Diagnostic assessment was based on clinical symptoms, serum thyroxine and TRAb, thyroid ultrasound and orbital computed tomography. At first hyperthyroidism diagnosis, before any ophthalmopathy symptoms, the blood sample was collected. Study outcomes and limitations: Before onset, ophthalmopathy was predicted by the model a median roughly 6.8 months earlier.

This clonotype was detected many times. The antigen remains unidentified. From RNA transcripts, TCR beta CDR3 regions were amplified. Researchers ran a first-round RT-PCR on the TCR CDR3 using the HTBI primer set. MiXCR was run by TCRdb on the multiplex PCR reads, yielding one entry per CDR3 protein. Here the sample spans 250,000 to 300,000 distinct CDR3 sequences, roughly 15% being singletons. This receptor was obtained from a woman between 25 and 40 years old with Graves' hyperthyroidism that later progressed to Graves' ophthalmopathy. V is TRBV20-1 and J is TRBJ2-5; TRBD2 aligns across 8 bases. Sequenced sample: blood. The CDR3 spells CSARDLLAGARETQYF. In nucleotides, the CDR3 is TGCAGTGCTAGAGATCTGCTAGCGGGCGCCAGGGAGACCCAGTACTTC.